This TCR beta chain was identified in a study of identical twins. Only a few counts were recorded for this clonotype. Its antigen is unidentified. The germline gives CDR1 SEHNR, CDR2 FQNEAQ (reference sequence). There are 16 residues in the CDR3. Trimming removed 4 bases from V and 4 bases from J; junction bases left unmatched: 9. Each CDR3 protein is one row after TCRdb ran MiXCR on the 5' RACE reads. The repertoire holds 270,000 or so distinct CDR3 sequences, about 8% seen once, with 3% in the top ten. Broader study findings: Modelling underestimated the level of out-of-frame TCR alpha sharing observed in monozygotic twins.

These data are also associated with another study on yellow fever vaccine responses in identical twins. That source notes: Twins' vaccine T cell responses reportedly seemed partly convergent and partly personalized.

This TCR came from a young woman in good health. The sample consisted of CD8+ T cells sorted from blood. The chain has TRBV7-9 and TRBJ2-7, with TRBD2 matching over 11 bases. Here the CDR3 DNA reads TGTGCCAGCAGCTCCGATACTAGCGGGAGTTGGTACGAGCAGTACTTC. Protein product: CASSSDTSGSWYEQYF.